Each of the 29 T cell receptor beta chains below was sequenced from the same sample in a study of identical twins. TCRdb independently ran MiXCR on the 5' RACE reads; one entry per CDR3 protein. The sample lists 350,000 or so distinct CDR3 sequences; roughly an eighth were seen once. These same data were also listed under a study on yellow fever vaccine responses in identical twins.

The sample comprised CD8+ T cells sorted from blood. Receptors were obtained from a woman under 30 in good health.

This clonotype occurred a few times. This chain joins TRBV7-9 and TRBJ2-3; 9 bases agree with TRBD2. This CDR3 region has 17 residues. The germline V gene encodes CDR1 SEHNR and CDR2 FQNEAQ (reference sequence). With 6 bases clipped from V and 6 bases from J, the junction kept 16 bases outside the gene matches. The CDR3 loop is CASRPSVGLAKTDTQYF. The CDR3 bases are TGTGCCAGCAGGCCTTCAGTGGGACTAGCCAAGACGGATACGCAGTATTTT.

The rearrangement uses TRBV28 and TRBJ2-1, with 7 bases lining up with TRBD1. The germline gives CDR1 MDHEN, CDR2 SYDVKM. Unmatched junction bases numbered 5, after V lost 6 bases and J lost 9 bases. The length of the CDR3 is 12 residues. The CDR3 nucleotides read TGTGCCAGCAGCCAGGACAGGTTTGAGCAGTTCTTC. As protein: CASSQDRFEQFF.

This clonotype was counted a few times. The V and J genes are TRBV12-3 or TRBV12-4 and TRBJ1-5; D gene uncertain. V lost 3 bases, J lost 6 bases, and 9 bases lay in between. The CDR3 contains 13 residues. The CDR3 DNA is TGTGCCAGCAGTTTCTCCACCGTTCAGCCCCAGCATTTT. Residues: CASSFSTVQPQHF.

This clonotype was detected many times. The chain uses TRBV12-3 or TRBV12-4 and TRBJ1-1; D remains unclear. The CDR3 is 14 amino acids. With 3 bases removed from V and 1 base from J, the gap between germline ends came to 9 bases. CDR3: CASSFAKTNTEAFF. The CDR3 DNA follows: TGTGCCAGCAGTTTTGCCAAGACGAACACTGAAGCTTTCTTT.

This clonotype was detected many times. The chain couples TRBV24-1 to TRBJ2-2; the D is unclear. This CDR3 region has 13 residues. CDR1 and CDR2 from the germline V gene are KGHDR and SFDVKD. The V and J ends lost 5 bases and 6 bases respectively, with 9 bases between them. The CDR3 loop is CATSAGFAGELFF. The CDR3 region has the DNA TGTGCCACCAGTGCGGGTTTCGCCGGGGAGCTGTTTTTT.

The chain couples TRBV2 to TRBJ1-1; D unresolved. CDR1 and CDR2 from the germline V gene are SNHLY and FYNNEI. The CDR3 loop spans 13 amino acids. Trimming cost V 7 bases and J 1 base, with 10 bases left between them. CDR3 sequence (DNA): TGTGCCAGCACCGGACGGAAGAACACTGAAGCTTTCTTT. It translates to CASTGRKNTEAFF. Complete variable domain (other parts from reference TRBV2 and TRBJ1-1): EPEVTQTPSHQVTQMGQEVILRCVPISNHLYFYWYRQILGQKVEFLVSFYNNEISEKSEIFDDQFSVERPDGSNFTLKIRSTKLEDSAMYFCASTGRKNTEAFFGQGTRLTVV.

This clonotype was detected only a few times. The chain uses TRBV29-1 and TRBJ2-5; TRBD1 agrees at 7 bases. This CDR3 comprises 12 residues. Germline values: CDR1 SQVTM, CDR2 ANQGSEA. The CDR3 is CSLGTDEETQYF. The CDR3 DNA reads as TGCAGTCTTGGGACAGATGAAGAGACCCAGTACTTC.

The V gene is TRBV6-5, the J gene TRBJ2-3, with TRBD1 matching over 8 bases. CDR3 length: 15 amino acids. Trimming cost V 2 bases and J 0 bases; bases outside gene matches: 1. Germline CDR1 is MNHEY and CDR2 is SVGAGI. CDR3 nucleotides: TGTGCCAGCAGTTACGACAGGGGCAGCACAGATACGCAGTATTTT. Its translation: CASSYDRGSTDTQYF.

V gene TRBV12-3 or TRBV12-4 combines with J gene TRBJ2-1; 9 bases are shared with TRBD1. The CDR3 is 11 residues long. V lost 10 bases, J lost 13 bases, and 8 bases stayed unmatched. The CDR3 spells CATIGQGNQFF. In DNA, the CDR3 is TGTGCCACCATAGGACAGGGGAATCAGTTCTTC.

Only a few counts were recorded for this clonotype. The chain uses TRBV11-2 and TRBJ2-1; either TRBD1 or TRBD2 may supply D (5 bases each). CDR1 and CDR2 from the germline V gene are SGHAT and FQNNGV. The CDR3 covers 10 residues. The CDR3 is CAPVGDEQFF. The CDR3 nucleotides read TGTGCTCCCGTGGGGGATGAGCAGTTCTTC.

The chain uses TRBV12-3 or TRBV12-4 and TRBJ2-5; D perhaps matches TRBD2 (6 bases). The CDR3 length is 17 residues. V lost 2 bases, J lost 1 base, and 17 bases lay in between. CDR3 coding DNA: TGTGCCAGCAGTTTATCGAAGACTAGTCCCCCCCAAGAGACCCAGTACTTC. This codes for CASSLSKTSPPQETQYF.

This clonotype was seen repeatedly, ten times or more. The gene calls are TRBV2 and TRBJ2-3; a weak D match, TRBD1 (6 bases). Looked up from germline, CDR1 is SNHLY and CDR2 is FYNNEI. CDR3 length: 14 residues. Trimming shortened V by 10 bases and J by 2 bases, and 16 bases separated the two germline ends. The CDR3 bases are TGTGCCACCTTCGACAGGACCCTCACAGATACGCAGTATTTT. It translates to CATFDRTLTDTQYF.

In its sample, this clonotype was seen a few times. CDR3 amino acids: CASSPFGGKYEQYF. The CDR3 coding sequence is TGTGCCAGCAGTCCCTTCGGGGGAAAGTACGAGCAGTACTTC. The V call is TRBV27, the J call TRBJ2-7; D may be TRBD2 (6 bases). V was shortened by 5 bases and J by 4 bases, with 15 bases between the two germline ends. CDR3 length equals 14 residues. CDR1 and CDR2 from the germline V gene are MNHEY and SMNVEV (reference sequence).

This clonotype was found a few times. The rearrangement links TRBV4-1 to TRBJ2-1; D remains ambiguous. The CDR3 is made up of 13 amino acids. V was cut by 1 base and J by 8 bases, with 9 bases left in between. The germline gives CDR1 MGHRA, CDR2 YSYEKL. The CDR3 sequence: CASSQGMVDEQFF. The CDR3 region has the DNA TGCGCCAGCAGCCAAGGGATGGTTGATGAGCAGTTCTTC.

The rearrangement joins TRBV7-8 to TRBJ2-7; 13 bases align to TRBD2. J gave up 6 bases and V 1 base, and 9 bases lay outside the gene matches. The CDR3 contains 17 residues. The V gene's germline CDR1 is SGHVS and CDR2 FQNEAQ. CDR3 coding DNA: TGTGCCAGCAGCTTAGTGCCCGAGGGACTAGCGGGGACCGAGCAGTACGTC. Amino acid sequence: CASSLVPEGLAGTEQYV.

The chain joins TRBV7-6 to TRBJ2-3; tentative D call: TRBD1 (5 bases). Per germline, CDR1 SGHVS and CDR2 FNYEAQ. V shed 10 bases and J shed 0 bases, with 11 bases lying between them. The CDR3 contains 13 residues. The CDR3 reads CATEDTSTDTQYF. The CDR3 nucleotides are TGTGCCACCGAGGACACTAGCACAGATACGCAGTATTTT. Filled out from reference TRBV7-6 and TRBJ2-3, the complete variable domain reads GAGVSQSPRYKVTKRGQDVALRCDPISGHVSLYWYRQALGQGPEFLTYFNYEAQQDKSGLPNDRFSAERPEGSISTLTIQRTEQRDSAMYRCATEDTSTDTQYFGPGTRLTVL.

This clonotype has a handful of counts. J is TRBJ1-5 and V is TRBV11-2; TRBD1 is a possible D gene (5 bases). Germline CDR1 SGHAT, CDR2 FQNNGV. The germline V and J ends were trimmed by 5 bases and 1 base, with 15 bases remaining between them. The CDR3 is 16 amino acids. The CDR3 DNA sequence: TGTGCCAGCAGCCAATACGGGGGTAGAAGCAATCAGCCCCAGCATTTT. Translating it yields CASSQYGGRSNQPQHF.

This clonotype was detected a few times. The genes are TRBV4-2 and TRBJ1-1; no firm D call. Trimming cost V 0 bases and J 3 bases, with 11 bases left between them. CDR3 length: 15 residues. CDR1 and CDR2 (germline): LGHNA, YNFKEQ. The CDR3 DNA reads TGTGCCAGCAGCCAAGATGGGAGCGAGGACACTGAAGCTTTCTTT. Protein: CASSQDGSEDTEAFF.

The chain joins TRBV12-5 to TRBJ1-2, with 10 bases fitting TRBD1. J was trimmed by 7 bases and V by 1 base; bases with no gene match: 9. Germline V gene sequence: CDR1 LGHNT, CDR2 FRNRAP. The CDR3 length is 16 residues. The CDR3 here is CASGLAGTGELPGYTF. The CDR3 DNA reads TGTGCTAGTGGTTTGGCCGGGACAGGGGAGCTGCCTGGCTACACCTTC.

This clonotype was picked up many times. This chain uses TRBV12-3 or TRBV12-4 with TRBJ2-3; D tentatively reads TRBD1 or TRBD2 (5 bases each). V was shortened by 6 bases and J by 2 bases, with 9 bases between the two germline ends. The CDR3 extends over 13 amino acids. CDR3 residues: CASRGTPTDTQYF. CDR3 nucleotide sequence: TGTGCCAGCAGGGGGACCCCCACAGATACGCAGTATTTT.

The sample holds a few counts of this clonotype. The CDR3 loop reads CASRTSANNEQFF. The CDR3 nucleotides are TGTGCCAGTCGGACTAGCGCAAACAATGAGCAGTTCTTC. The V gene is TRBV2, the J gene TRBJ2-1, with 9 bases aligning to TRBD2. From germline, CDR1 is SNHLY and CDR2 FYNNEI. V gave up 9 bases and J gave up 5 bases; unmatched junction bases: 5. The CDR3 covers 13 residues.

This clonotype occurred a few times. J is TRBJ2-7 and V is TRBV3-1, with D unclear. Germline CDR1 reads LGHDT; CDR2 reads YNNKEL (reference sequence). This CDR3 comprises 14 residues. The ends were cut back, 4 bases at V and 0 bases at J, with 10 bases in the middle. The CDR3: CASSLRPSSYEQYF. CDR3 DNA sequence: TGTGCCAGCAGCCTCCGACCGAGCTCCTACGAGCAGTACTTC.

The rearrangement links TRBV5-8 to TRBJ2-7, with D maybe TRBD2 (6 bases). The ends were cut back, 4 bases at V and 6 bases at J, with 17 bases in the middle. Looked up from germline, CDR1 is SGHTS and CDR2 is YDEGEE. This CDR3 has 14 amino acids. The chain's CDR3 is CASSPSGGDLEQYF. The CDR3 DNA sequence: TGTGCCAGCAGCCCCTCTGGAGGGGATCTCGAGCAGTACTTC.

A remark on this clonotype: An end of the junction differs from the germline gene, which may be a read error. The V and J genes are TRBV7-9 and TRBJ1-2; D is possibly TRBD1 (5 bases). The CDR3 spans 13 residues. CDR1 is SEHNR, CDR2 FQNEAQ, per germline (reference sequence). DNA of the CDR3: TGTCCCAGCAGCTTAGGGACGTCCTATGGCTACACCTTC. It is translated as CPSSLGTSYGYTF.

In its sample, this clonotype was seen a few times. The gene calls are TRBV3-1 and TRBJ2-4, with D unclear. With 0 bases removed from V and 6 bases from J, the gap between germline ends came to 24 bases. The germline gives CDR1 LGHDT, CDR2 YNNKEL (reference sequence). This CDR3 has 19 amino acids. CDR3 coding DNA: TGTGCCAGCAGCCAAGAATGGGTTTCGCAGGCCGCCAGAGTAAACATTCAGTACTTC. Its protein product is CASSQEWVSQAARVNIQYF.

This clonotype was found many times. The V gene is TRBV28, the J gene TRBJ2-7, with TRBD1 identical over 7 bases. The ends lost 5 bases at V and 7 bases at J; junction bases unmatched: 5. The CDR3 contains 12 residues. Germline V gene lookup returns CDR1 MDHEN and CDR2 SYDVKM. The CDR3 is CASSLDRREQYF. The CDR3 DNA follows: TGTGCCAGCAGTCTGGACAGGCGGGAGCAGTACTTC.

The chain is built from TRBV20-1 and TRBJ2-2; D is uncertain. The CDR3 is 16 residues long. Deletions cut 0 bases from V and 1 base from J, with 12 bases between. Germline CDR1 is DFQATT and CDR2 is SNEGSKA (reference sequence). CDR3 amino acids: CSARDLWAENTGELFF. CDR3 coding DNA: TGCAGTGCTAGAGATTTGTGGGCAGAGAACACCGGGGAGCTGTTTTTT.

This clonotype was observed a handful of times. The chain has TRBV6-5 and TRBJ1-1; 8 nucleotides agree with TRBD1. The CDR3 spans 16 residues. Unmatched junction bases numbered 5, after V lost 0 bases and J lost 2 bases. Germline V gives CDR1 MNHEY, CDR2 SVGAGI. The chain's CDR3 is CASSYSGQEKNTEAFF. CDR3 nucleotide sequence: TGTGCCAGCAGTTACTCGGGACAGGAAAAAAACACTGAAGCTTTCTTT.

This clonotype was recorded a few times. The rearrangement joins TRBV10-2 to TRBJ2-1; 11 bases align to TRBD1. Germline V gene sequence: CDR1 WSHSY, CDR2 SAAADI. Trimming cost V 8 bases and J 5 bases; bases outside gene matches: 5. The CDR3 totals 14 residues. This CDR3 reads CASGGQGANNEQFF. In nucleotides, the CDR3 is TGCGCCAGCGGCGGACAGGGGGCCAACAATGAGCAGTTCTTC.